This paragraph covers one T cell receptor (beta chain) sequence. This clone has just one count. Its cognate antigen has yet to be identified. The sample holds no much larger clone one base away, and base qualities are not on file. The sample's time point label, decoded: about 28 days (+/-7) after the second vaccine dose. AZD1222 recipients whose second dose came at about 4 weeks and those whose second dose came at about 12 weeks were combined into one group, since spike-specific TCR depth and breadth did not differ between the two schedules. The vaccinee samples were drawn from two UK trials, COV001 and COV002, one of which was a single-blind randomized controlled phase 2/3 trial testing AZD1222 (ChAdOx1 nCoV-19) in healthy adults. For TCRbeta chain sequencing, PBMC samples were collected from trial participants at day 0 and at day 28 after the second dose. This sample is part of a study of T cell responses to AZD1222 COVID-19 vaccine (dated by TCRdb to the early 2020s). Some background on the complete study: TCR sequencing covered over 230 trial participants: 200 to 210 given two doses of AZD1222 and 26 given two doses of MenACWY control vaccine. Trial participants were enrolled by age into 18-55, 56-69 and 70-plus year subgroups, with about 150, 27 and 61 TCR-sequenced participants respectively. Study-level results and caveats: A significant rise in spike-specific TCR breadth and depth was observed after two AZD1222 doses relative to day 0 and relative to MenACWY recipients. Vaccine-associated CD4 TCRs spanned the whole spike protein, with dominant responses in regions 160-218 and 743-854. Conclusions about previously exposed vaccinees are limited because only six or seven AZD1222 recipients were SARS-CoV-2 seropositive at baseline. The 56-69-year group was small, and its depth increase did not reach significance, likely because of low power. Reportedly, almost half of the unique spike-specific TCRs recognized epitopes lying outside the regions that are mutated in the B.1.351 and B.1.1.7 variants. Because no samples from the day 14 peak response were available, repertoires could be characterized only after the peak T cell response. Participants were mostly white British, with more females than males. The authors suggested clonal diversity may have been underestimated.

CDR3 length: 16 amino acids, cysteine to phenylalanine. Only the CDR3 portion is preserved as DNA: 48 bases, with reading frame beginning at the first base. Germline trimming amounts to 1 base on V and 2 bases on J, with 6 as the count of junction bases outside the gene matches. The germline V gene provides CDR1 LGHNA and CDR2 YSLEER. The CDR3 regions of human TCRbeta chains were analyzed by immunosequencing. Per the authors' processing: Repertoire TCRs were matched against a reference library of SARS-CoV-2-specific TCRs generated with the MIRA antigen-specificity platform. Breadth meant the fraction of unique TCRs that were SARS-CoV-2-associated, whereas depth meant the fraction of total T cells that were SARS-CoV-2-associated. Each spike-specific TCR was assigned to its reactive spike region and to a CD4 or CD8 class using the MIRA data. Log10-transformed breadth and depth values were compared by one-way ANOVA with Sidak's multiple comparisons tests. TCRdb's version of the immuneACCESS table is confined to in-frame rearrangements and falls short of the full clone set. An unresolved V gene accounts for under half of the shortfall where checked; the remainder is of unknown origin. V, J and clone size are taken as reported in that table, and D and trimming were inferred from the DNA itself. In this sample the table shows about 120,000 clones, 70% to 90% of which occur a single time. 5.5% to 7.5% of the sample lies in the top ten.

The sample here was peripheral blood, taken 28 days after the second AZD1222 dose. This TCR derives from an adult who received the AZD1222 COVID-19 vaccine. Recombination connected TRBV4-3 to TRBJ2-3; TRBD2 fits 7 bases in the junction. The CDR3 is CASSQARAGVTDTQYF. The nucleotides read TGCGCCAGCAGCCAAGCTAGGGCGGGGGTCACAGATACGCAGTATTTT.